The source of this TCR beta chain is a study of OX40 agonist ivuxolimab in advanced cancers. About the research overall: A male proportion of about 80% was recorded, with mean age approximately 57 years and range roughly 20 to 90. Partial responses were achieved by three patients, one with hepatocellular carcinoma and two with cutaneous melanoma.

There are 13 residues in the CDR3. V lost 0 bases and J lost 9, with 8 bases in between. Germline CDR1 reads SGHVS; CDR2 reads FQNEAQ. Sequencing used immunoSEQ multiplex PCR; TCRdb keeps in-frame clones, though not all of them. The table lists about 79,000 clones, 85% to 95% of them singletons. The rearrangement joins TRBV7-8 to TRBJ2-2; no clear D. The starting material was CD4+ or CD8+ T cells sorted from blood, obtained in a trial of the OX40 agonist ivuxolimab. The source of this sequence is an adult with an advanced solid tumor such as melanoma, head and neck, liver or kidney cancer. CDR3 sequence: CASSLAYDRELFF. In nucleotides, the CDR3 is TGTGCCAGCAGCTTAGCGTATGACCGGGAGCTGTTTTTT.